Sequencing of this TCR beta chain was carried out in a study of T cell changes during pregnancy in multiple sclerosis. Here immunoSEQ multiplex PCR was the method, and the copy in TCRdb shows in-frame clones only, minus some. Among tens of thousands of clones, 80% to 95% were seen once, and the ten largest hold just under 1%. This clone came up once. There are 13 residues in the CDR3. Losses at the gene ends were 8 bases for V and 7 bases for J; bases not matched to a gene: 8. The germline V gene has CDR1 SGHAT and CDR2 FQNNGV. The receptor comes from a female donor with multiple sclerosis, enrolled in a pregnancy study. V gene TRBV11-2 combines with J gene TRBJ2-1, with 7 positions matching TRBD2. The sample in question was peripheral blood, obtained after pregnancy. CDR3 residues: CASGGGVGNEQFF. Here the CDR3 DNA reads TGTGCCAGCGGGGGGGGTGTTGGGAATGAGCAGTTCTTC.